This TCR beta chain was documented in a study of cytomegalovirus exposure and HLA in healthy donors. V shed 0 bases and J 3 bases; nucleotides not matched to a gene: 2. Germline CDR1 is SGHVS and CDR2 is FQNEAQ. This CDR3 spans 16 amino acids. This clone was recorded once. Likely unrecorded immune exposures existed in these nominally healthy donors. Vbeta (60) and Jbeta (13) primers were used in the PCR. As processed by the authors: An analysis that came later counted roughly 80 million unique TCR beta chains, 9 million to 12 million shared. The protocol was immunoSEQ multiplex PCR, while the TCRdb copy is restricted to in-frame clones and leaves out a portion. V, J and clone size derive from that table, while D and trimming were established from the DNA sequence. The sample has over 200,000 clones; 75% to 90% are singletons.

This clonotype was obtained from a woman in her late teens or twenties in good health and CMV-seronegative. The chain employs TRBV7-8 and TRBJ1-6; TRBD1 aligns across 7 bases. The sample comprised PBMCs. CDR3 in DNA: TGTGCCAGCAGCTTAGCCCCAGGGGGCTATAATTCACCCCTCCACTTT. It translates to CASSLAPGGYNSPLHF.